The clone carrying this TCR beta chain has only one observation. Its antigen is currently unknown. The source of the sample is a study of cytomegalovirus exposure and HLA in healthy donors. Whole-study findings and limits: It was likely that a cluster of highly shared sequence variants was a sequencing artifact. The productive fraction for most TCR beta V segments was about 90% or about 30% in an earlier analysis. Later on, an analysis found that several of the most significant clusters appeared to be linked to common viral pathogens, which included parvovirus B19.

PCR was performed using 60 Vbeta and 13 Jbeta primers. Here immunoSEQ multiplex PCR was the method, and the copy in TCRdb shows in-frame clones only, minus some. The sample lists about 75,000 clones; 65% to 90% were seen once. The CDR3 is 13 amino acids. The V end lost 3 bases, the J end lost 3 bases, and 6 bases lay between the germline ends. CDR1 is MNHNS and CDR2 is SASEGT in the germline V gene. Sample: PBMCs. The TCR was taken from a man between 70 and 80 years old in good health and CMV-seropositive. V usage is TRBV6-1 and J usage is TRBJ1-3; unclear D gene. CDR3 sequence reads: CASSEFSGNTIYF. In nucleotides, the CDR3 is TGTGCCAGCAGTGAGTTTAGTGGAAACACCATATATTTT.